These 21 T cell receptor beta chains were sequenced from one sample in a study of T cells after yellow fever vaccination. TCRdb processed the 5' RACE reads anew with MiXCR; each CDR3 protein has one entry. The table includes 300,000 to 350,000 distinct CDR3 sequences, approximately 4.2% detected once. The material was PBMCs, obtained 5 days after the yellow fever booster vaccination. These receptors all stem from a man between 18 and 35 years old who received the YFV17D yellow fever vaccine.

This clonotype was counted many times. The chain combines TRBV28 with TRBJ2-2; no firm D call. The V and J ends lost 5 bases and 6 bases respectively, with 10 bases between them. This CDR3 comprises 13 residues. The germline gives CDR1 MDHEN, CDR2 SYDVKM. The CDR3: CASSRTRPGELFF. CDR3 bases: TGTGCCAGCAGTCGGACGCGGCCCGGGGAGCTGTTTTTT.

This chain uses TRBV5-5 with TRBJ2-7; the match to TRBD1 covers 7 bases. This CDR3 spans 15 amino acids. Trimming at V came to 2 bases and at J to 3 bases, leaving 8 bases not matched to a gene. Looked up from germline, CDR1 is SGHKS and CDR2 is YYEKEE (reference sequence). CDR3 nucleotides: TGTGCCAGCAGCTTAATAGGGGGCGAATTCTACGAGCAGTACGTC. Its protein is CASSLIGGEFYEQYV.

Only a few counts were recorded for this clonotype. This chain links TRBV4-3 with TRBJ2-2; D call uncertain. This CDR3 is 14 amino acids long. The germline CDR1 and CDR2 sequences are LGHNA and YSLEER. V was trimmed by 3 bases and J by 6 bases, leaving 11 bases between them. Here the CDR3 DNA reads TGCGCCAGCAGCCATGGAAAAGGCTCCGGGGAGCTGTTTTTT. Translated, it gives CASSHGKGSGELFF.

In this sample, this clonotype turned up many times. The genes are TRBV7-2 and TRBJ2-2; tentative D call: TRBD2 (6 bases). The ends were cut back, 2 bases at V and 5 bases at J, with 12 bases in the middle. Looked up from germline, CDR1 is SGHTA and CDR2 is FQGNSA. The CDR3 runs to 15 residues. The CDR3 is CASSLRAGRTGELFF. The CDR3 coding sequence is TGTGCCAGCAGCTTAAGGGCGGGGAGGACCGGGGAGCTGTTTTTT.

This clonotype was picked up many times. This chain links TRBV6-2 or TRBV6-3 with TRBJ2-1; D is undetermined. Germline V gene lookup returns CDR1 MNHEY and CDR2 SVGEGT. This CDR3 comprises 14 residues. The V and J ends lost 0 bases and 4 bases respectively, with 7 bases between them. The CDR3 region has the DNA TGTGCCAGCAGTTACTCAATTAGTTACAATGAGCAGTTCTTC. Translating gives CASSYSISYNEQFF.

The rearrangement joins TRBV12-3 or TRBV12-4 to TRBJ1-3; D is ambiguous. Trimming cost V 5 bases and J 0 bases, with 14 bases left between them. The length of the CDR3 is 16 residues. The CDR3 spells CASSGVPTSSGNTIYF. The DNA for the CDR3 is TGTGCCAGCAGTGGTGTCCCCACTAGCTCTGGAAACACCATATATTTT.

This clonotype was detected a few times. The chain employs TRBV20-1 and TRBJ2-7, with 9 positions matching TRBD1. CDR3 length: 12 amino acids. Germline trimming cut 5 bases from V and 7 bases from J; bases unmatched to any gene: 6. Germline V lookup: CDR1 DFQATT, CDR2 SNEGSKA (reference sequence). The CDR3 DNA is TGCAGTGCTCGGACAGGGGCCGGTGAGCAGTACTTC. It translates to CSARTGAGEQYF.

The chain couples TRBV12-3 or TRBV12-4 to TRBJ1-1; TRBD1 agrees at 8 bases. Trimming at V came to 6 bases and at J to 4 bases, leaving 10 bases not matched to a gene. The CDR3 length is 15 residues. CDR3 protein: CASSRTLGQGTEAFF. CDR3 DNA sequence: TGTGCCAGCAGCCGAACTCTAGGACAGGGCACTGAAGCTTTCTTT.

V usage is TRBV20-1 and J usage is TRBJ2-3, with 9 bases matching TRBD2. The CDR3 has 16 amino acids. The J segment lost 6 bases and the V segment lost 0 bases, leaving 10 bases of the junction unmatched. Germline V gene lookup returns CDR1 DFQATT and CDR2 SNEGSKA (reference sequence). CDR3 protein: CSARDNPSGDTDTQYF. The CDR3 nucleotides read TGCAGTGCTAGAGATAACCCTAGCGGGGACACGGATACGCAGTATTTT.

The chain has TRBV19 and TRBJ2-1; 8 bases agree with TRBD2. Germline trimming cut 4 bases from V and 8 bases from J; bases unmatched to any gene: 7. Per germline, CDR1 LNHDA and CDR2 SQIVND (reference sequence). This CDR3 contains 14 residues. For the CDR3, the DNA is TGTGCCAGTAGTAAAGCGGGGGCAAGCGATGAGCAGTTCTTC. Translation: CASSKAGASDEQFF.

In its sample, this clonotype was seen many times. The chain uses TRBV7-2 and TRBJ1-4; 8 bases match TRBD1. The CDR3 loop spans 15 amino acids. Germline loops: CDR1 SGHTA, CDR2 FQGNSA. Trimming at V came to 3 bases and at J to 2 bases, leaving 2 bases not matched to a gene. Here the CDR3 DNA reads TGTGCCAGCAGCTTCGGACAGGGCACTAATGAAAAACTGTTTTTT. Its translation is CASSFGQGTNEKLFF.

Only a few counts were recorded for this clonotype. The J gene is TRBJ2-5, the V gene TRBV6-5, with 9 bases matching TRBD1. The CDR3 totals 15 residues. Trimming at V came to 6 bases and at J to 1 base, leaving 6 bases not matched to a gene. The germline V gene has CDR1 MNHEY and CDR2 SVGAGI. The CDR3 nucleotides read TGTGCCAGCAGACCCGGGACAGGGCCCCAAGAGACCCAGTACTTC. It encodes CASRPGTGPQETQYF.

This clonotype was observed many times. The V call is TRBV7-6, the J call TRBJ2-3, with 9 positions matching TRBD2. V lost 2 bases and J lost 5; bases outside the gene matches: 8. The germline CDR1 and CDR2 sequences are SGHVS and FNYEAQ. The CDR3 loop spans 16 amino acids. The CDR3 nucleotides read TGTGCCAGCAGCTTACCGGCGGGGGGGCGAGGAGATACGCAGTATTTT. Its protein product is CASSLPAGGRGDTQYF.

Many counts were recorded for this clonotype. This chain links TRBV7-2 with TRBJ1-1; 8 bases align to TRBD1. Germline V lookup: CDR1 SGHTA, CDR2 FQGNSA. There are 15 residues in the CDR3. V dropped 3 bases and J dropped 7; count of bases not matched to a gene: 10. The CDR3 loop reads CASSLTPGTGYEAFF. The CDR3 DNA is TGTGCCAGCAGCTTGACCCCCGGGACAGGATATGAAGCTTTCTTT. Filled out from reference TRBV7-2 and TRBJ1-1, the complete variable domain reads GAGVSQSPSNKVTEKGKDVELRCDPISGHTALYWYRQSLGQGLEFLIYFQGNSAPDKSGLPSDRFSAERTGGSVSTLTIQRTQQEDSAVYLCASSLTPGTGYEAFFGQGTRLTVV.

The CDR3 DNA reads TGTGCCAGCAGCCCACCGGGACGGTCGGGGGAGACCCAGTACTTC. Residues: CASSPPGRSGETQYF. The chain employs TRBV11-2 and TRBJ2-5; D may match TRBD1 or TRBD2 (5 bases each). Germline-derived CDR1 and CDR2 are SGHAT and FQNNGV. V was trimmed by 5 bases and J by 5 bases, leaving 18 bases between them. The CDR3 runs to 15 residues.

This clonotype was counted at least ten times. This chain uses TRBV28 with TRBJ2-7; D not certain. The V gene lost 5 bases and the J gene lost 1 base, with 9 bases spanning the gap. This CDR3 spans 13 amino acids. Germline-derived CDR1 and CDR2 are MDHEN and SYDVKM. The CDR3 DNA sequence: TGTGCCAGCAGTAACCCTAGGTCCTACGAGCAGTACGTC. Protein product: CASSNPRSYEQYV.

In its sample, this clonotype was seen many times. The V call is TRBV20-1, the J call TRBJ1-5, with D uncertain. The CDR3 is 13 amino acids. Between the trimmed V and J ends, which lost 7 bases and 0 bases, there was a span of 10 bases. Germline-derived CDR1 and CDR2 are DFQATT and SNEGSKA (reference sequence). The CDR3: CSVSPGSNQPQHF. CDR3 coding DNA: TGCAGTGTATCCCCGGGTAGCAATCAGCCCCAGCATTTT.

In its sample, this clonotype was seen many times. The V call is TRBV5-1, the J call TRBJ2-1; TRBD2 matches at 9 bases. From germline, CDR1 is SGHRS and CDR2 YFSETQ. Unmatched junction bases numbered 7, after V lost 1 base and J lost 8 bases. The CDR3 covers 15 residues. CDR3 DNA sequence: TGCGCCAGCAGCTTGAGGGCTAGCGGGGAACATGAGCAGTTCTTC. This encodes CASSLRASGEHEQFF.

The chain links TRBV7-8 to TRBJ1-1; maybe TRBD1 (6 bases). Germline CDR1 reads SGHVS; CDR2 reads FQNEAQ. The CDR3 consists of 16 residues. The V end was cut by 1 base, the J end by 2 bases, with 14 bases between. The CDR3 DNA reads TGTGCCAGCAGCTTAGGTTTGGGCAGGGGAAACACTGAAGCTTTCTTT. This codes for CASSLGLGRGNTEAFF.

The table lists this clonotype with a few counts. The J gene is TRBJ1-2, the V gene TRBV2; D is unresolved. Trimming shortened V by 1 base and J by 4 bases, and 4 bases separated the two germline ends. Germline CDR1 is SNHLY and CDR2 is FYNNEI. The CDR3 length is 12 residues. CDR3 region: CASSEGIYGYTF. CDR3 sequence (DNA): TGTGCCAGCAGTGAAGGGATCTATGGCTACACCTTC.

This chain links TRBV6-2 or TRBV6-3 with TRBJ1-1, with D uncertain. V was cut by 0 bases and J by 1 base, with 9 bases left in between. Germline V gene sequence: CDR1 MNHEY, CDR2 SVGEGT. There are 15 residues in the CDR3. The CDR3 loop is CASSYSSQPNTEAFF. As DNA, the CDR3 is TGTGCCAGCAGTTACTCGAGCCAGCCGAACACTGAAGCTTTCTTT.